The text below deals with one T cell receptor (beta chain). What antigen it recognizes has not been identified. Per-nucleotide qualities are absent, and no much larger clonotype sits a single base away. V ends up 2 bases short and J 7 bases short, with an unmatched junction base count of 9. The cysteine opens and the phenylalanine closes a CDR3 of 15 amino acids. Only the CDR3 DNA stays, 45 bases, in frame from base 1. The germline V gene (reference sequence) sets CDR1 to MNHEY and CDR2 to SMNVEV. This sample was taken from a study of cytomegalovirus exposure and HLA in healthy donors (dated by TCRdb to between 2016 and 2019). Describing the broader study: The 500 to 800 repertoires of the first cohort and the approximately 130 validation repertoires were produced on the same platform, according to a later analysis. To predict cytomegalovirus infection status, the study brought together high-throughput TCR immunosequencing, statistical association of individual TCRs with disease status, and machine learning. The aim of the study was to test whether cataloging public T cell receptors could identify signatures of past pathogen exposure. A separate validation cohort of more than 100 different subjects was used in addition to the approximately 700-subject first cohort. The paper's findings and limits, for the study overall: The classifier was reported to diagnose cytomegalovirus status with high specificity and sensitivity in both the original cohort and the validation cohort. It was suggested by the authors that the approach could potentially be generalized to other disease states and immunological phenotypes. A later analysis found that TCRs clustered in the first cohort also tended to co-occur in the roughly 120 validation repertoires, with roughly 95% of cluster scores above 0. The study listed around 160 TCR beta chains as associated with cytomegalovirus. Three of the identified cytomegalovirus-associated TCR beta chains were confirmed in vitro to be specific for cytomegalovirus antigens. All 120 or so repertoires were used to score co-occurrence in the validation cohort in a later analysis, because that analysis had no HLA typing for the cohort. Across donors, most TCR sequences were observed very rarely, whereas some public TCRs were present in many individuals.

Libraries were prepared through the immunoSEQ multiplex PCR assay. From the authors' description of their analysis: A statistical classification framework was built for diagnosing cytomegalovirus status from the catalog of TCR beta chain sequences. As stored in TCRdb, this immuneACCESS dataset retains in-frame rearrangements with V and J assigned. A fraction of the clones does not appear; measured against another copy, unresolved V genes explain less than half of the discrepancy, and the remainder lacks a known reason. V, J and clone size are taken as reported in that table, and D and trimming were inferred from the DNA itself. The sample includes roughly 330,000 clones, with around 90% observed a single time. The ten biggest clones cover 0.95% to 1.5% of the sample. The donors were included in the validation cohort of 90 to 150 subjects, a group kept apart from the roughly 670-subject first cohort.

The sample comprised PBMCs. The sequence links TRBV27 to TRBJ1-2, and 8 bases in between align with TRBD1. The TCR sequence derives from a woman aged 30 to 39 in good health and CMV-seropositive. The CDR3 has the sequence CASSLPGQGLGGYTF. The DNA is TGTGCCAGCAGTTTACCAGGACAGGGTTTGGGTGGCTACACCTTC.